These 20 T cell receptor beta chains were sequenced from one sample in a study of regulatory T cells in long-lasting Graves disease (dated by TCRdb to the early 2020s). Receptor libraries were prepared by multiplex PCR. Sequencing was carried out with an Illumina HiSeq 4000. iRepertoire HTBI primers and Arm-PCR amplification of CDR3 regions were used to construct TCR beta libraries. TCRdb trimmed public reads at Q25 via fastp, called clones via MiXCR and kept in-frame beta chains. Each CDR3 protein appears once, grouped with its most common genes and DNA. The sample yields under 800,000 distinct CDR3 sequences; under 20% were counted once. The leading ten clones occupy about 20% of the sample. The time point label, as the study defines it: newly diagnosed GD, antithyroid drugs for less than 3 months. For both TCR sequencing and RNA sequencing, RNA was extracted from PBMCs in TRIzol. The sample was also linked to a second study, of T cells in Graves' hyperthyroidism and ophthalmopathy.

The sequenced sample was peripheral blood mononuclear cells (PBMCs), obtained at new diagnosis, from a patient treated with antithyroid drugs. These receptors originate from a woman aged 25 to 39 with Graves disease. Donor details come from another sample of the same person, matched by shared clones.

The chain has TRBV28 and TRBJ2-6; D unresolved. CDR1 MDHEN and CDR2 SYDVKM come from the germline V gene. Between the trimmed V and J ends, which lost 0 bases and 2 bases, there was a span of 5 bases. This CDR3 has 15 amino acids. CDR3 loop: CASSLWAAGANVLTF. Here the CDR3 DNA reads TGTGCCAGCAGTTTATGGGCAGCTGGGGCCAACGTCCTGACTTTC.

This chain joins TRBV20-1 and TRBJ2-7; TRBD2 matches at 7 bases. CDR3 length: 16 amino acids. V lost 0 bases to trimming and J lost 2 bases; unmatched junction nucleotides: 10. Germline lookup yields CDR1 DFQATT and CDR2 SNEGSKA (reference sequence). CDR3 amino acids: CSARDLTSGAAYEQYF. The CDR3 DNA reads TGCAGTGCTAGAGATTTAACCAGCGGGGCCGCCTACGAGCAGTACTTC.

This clonotype turned up a few times. The genes are TRBV10-3 and TRBJ2-7; D may correspond to TRBD1 or TRBD2 (5 bases each). The CDR3 covers 11 residues. CDR1 and CDR2 from the germline V gene are ENHRY and SYGVKD. Between the trimmed V and J ends, which lost 10 bases and 4 bases, there was a span of 11 bases. The CDR3 here is CATRDLYEQYF. For the CDR3, the DNA is TGTGCCACCAGGGACCTGTACGAGCAGTACTTC.

The rearrangement links TRBV24-1 to TRBJ2-7; TRBD1 matches at 7 bases. The CDR3 is 15 amino acids. CDR1 and CDR2 (germline): KGHDR, SFDVKD. Trimming removed 2 bases from V and 2 bases from J; junction bases left unmatched: 5. CDR3 sequence: CATSDSTGNPYEQYF. Here the CDR3 DNA reads TGTGCCACCAGTGATTCGACAGGGAATCCCTACGAGCAGTACTTC.

This clonotype was observed a few times. Relative to the germline gene, one junction end is altered; a read error may explain this. J is TRBJ2-1 and V is TRBV24-1; TRBD1 agrees at 10 bases. The CDR3 runs to 15 residues. Germline CDR1 reads KGHDR; CDR2 reads SFDVKD. Written as DNA, the CDR3 is TGTGCCACCAGTGATTACGACAGGGGGCAGAATGAACAGTTCTTC. Translated: CATSDYDRGQNEQFF.

The chain couples TRBV7-8 to TRBJ1-2; D remains ambiguous. Germline CDR1 is SGHVS and CDR2 is FQNEAQ. This CDR3 has 18 residues. Trimming removed 6 bases from V and 2 bases from J, with 25 bases in between. This CDR3 reads CASRLTPLSEGHNYGYTF. The DNA of the CDR3 is TGTGCCAGCAGATTGACTCCTTTAAGTGAAGGGCACAACTATGGCTACACCTTC.

A word on this clonotype: It may be a read error: a sequence one base away is much more abundant. The CDR3, as DNA: TGTGCCTGGAGTGTACAAGGAGACGAGCAGTGCTTC. Residues: CAWSVQGDEQCF. This rearrangement joins TRBV30 to TRBJ2-7; no firm D call. CDR3 size: 12 residues. Germline loops: CDR1 GTSNPN, CDR2 SVGIG (reference sequence). The full variable domain, in which reference TRBV30 and TRBJ2-7 provide the parts outside the CDR3, is SQTIHQWPATLVQPVGSPLSLECTVEGTSNPNLYWYRQAAGRGLQLLFYSVGIGQISSEVPQNLSASRPQDRQFILSSKKLLLSDSGFYLCAWSVQGDEQCFGPGTRLTVT.

This clonotype has at least ten counts. The chain combines TRBV10-3 with TRBJ2-1; 7 bases line up with TRBD2. The germline V gene has CDR1 ENHRY and CDR2 SYGVKD. Trimming took 5 bases from V and 4 from J; bases not matched to a gene: 5. The length of the CDR3 is 14 residues. CDR3 protein: CAISNSGSYNEQFF. The CDR3 DNA reads as TGTGCCATCAGTAATAGCGGGTCTTACAATGAGCAGTTCTTC.

V is TRBV20-1 and J is TRBJ2-3; 11 bases agree with TRBD2. Germline V lookup: CDR1 DFQATT, CDR2 SNEGSKA (reference sequence). The V segment lost 6 bases and the J segment 5 bases; nucleotides outside the gene matches: 4. This CDR3 has 13 residues. The CDR3 sequence is CSAPGTSGDTQYF. As DNA, the CDR3 is TGCAGTGCCCCCGGGACTAGCGGAGATACGCAGTATTTT.

The chain is built from TRBV19 and TRBJ2-3; 11 bases line up with TRBD2. Trimming removed 5 bases from V and 4 bases from J; junction bases left unmatched: 14. Germline CDR1 is LNHDA and CDR2 is SQIVND (reference sequence). This CDR3 contains 18 residues. As DNA, the CDR3 is TGTGCCAGTAGTTTCAACAAACCGGGACTAGCGGTTTCAGATACGCAGTATTTT. It encodes CASSFNKPGLAVSDTQYF. Using reference TRBV19 and TRBJ2-3 for the parts outside the CDR3, the full variable domain is DGGITQSPKYLFRKEGQNVTLSCEQNLNHDAMYWYRQDPGQGLRLIYYSQIVNDFQKGDIAEGYSVSREKKESFPLTVTSAQKNPTAFYLCASSFNKPGLAVSDTQYFGPGTRLTVL.

This clonotype was counted ten times or more. V is TRBV25-1 and J is TRBJ1-1; D not certain. CDR1 is MGHDK and CDR2 is SYGVNS in the germline V gene. V lost 2 bases and J 1 base, leaving 8 bases between the germline ends. The CDR3 totals 14 residues. CDR3 region: CASSERVSNTEAFF. The CDR3 bases are TGTGCCAGCAGTGAACGGGTTTCGAACACTGAAGCTTTCTTT.

The chain uses TRBV29-1 and TRBJ2-7, with 8 bases fitting TRBD1. The trim removed 7 bases at V and 7 bases at J, leaving 9 bases unmatched. This CDR3 has 12 residues. Germline-derived CDR1 and CDR2 are SQVTM and ANQGSEA. The CDR3 nucleotides are TGCAGCGCATCAGGGGGCTGGAGGGAGCAGTACTTC. Translating it yields CSASGGWREQYF.

This clonotype came up a few times. This rearrangement joins TRBV7-2 to TRBJ2-3; perhaps TRBD1 as D (5 bases). Germline V gene sequence: CDR1 SGHTA, CDR2 FQGNSA. The CDR3 has 17 amino acids. V lost 0 bases to trimming and J lost 1 base, with 14 bases between them. As DNA, the CDR3 is TGTGCCAGCAGCTTAGCCCCCGCAGGGTCGGGCACAGATACGCAGTATTTT. It encodes CASSLAPAGSGTDTQYF.

This clonotype occurred a few times. The gene calls are TRBV20-1 and TRBJ2-7, with a possible D match to TRBD2 (6 bases). V was pared by 0 bases and J by 0 bases, with 12 bases between. Germline-derived CDR1 and CDR2 are DFQATT and SNEGSKA (reference sequence). The CDR3 extends over 15 amino acids. CDR3 sequence reads: CSARDLGRDSYEQYF. The CDR3 nucleotides read TGCAGTGCTAGAGATCTGGGGCGGGACTCCTACGAGCAGTACTTC.

This clonotype has at least ten counts. The rearrangement uses TRBV20-1 and TRBJ1-1, with 7 nucleotides matching TRBD1. CDR3 length: 13 amino acids. Trimming took 6 bases from V and 3 from J; bases not matched to a gene: 7. Germline loops: CDR1 DFQATT, CDR2 SNEGSKA (reference sequence). The CDR3 region is CSAKRQGDTEAFF. The CDR3, as DNA: TGCAGTGCCAAGCGACAGGGAGACACTGAAGCTTTCTTT.

Only a few counts were recorded for this clonotype. This rearrangement joins TRBV20-1 to TRBJ2-1; TRBD2 aligns across 8 bases. The better agreement between TRBJ2-5 and the DNA end casts doubt on the J call. Germline-derived CDR1 and CDR2 are DFQATT and SNEGSKA (reference sequence). CDR3 length: 16 residues. The chain's CDR3 is CSARGGYLAGQETQYF. The CDR3 coding sequence is TGCAGTGCTAGGGGAGGGTATCTAGCGGGCCAAGAGACCCAGTACTTC.

This clonotype showed up just a few times. The V call is TRBV6-1, the J call TRBJ1-1; maybe TRBD1 (5 bases). V lost 2 bases and J lost 11, with 18 bases in between. The CDR3 consists of 14 residues. Looked up from germline, CDR1 is MNHNS and CDR2 is SASEGT. DNA for the CDR3: TGTGCCAGCAGTGAAATCCTAGGGGCCCCCGGCGCTTTCTTT. As protein: CASSEILGAPGAFF.

In its sample, this clonotype was seen many times. V usage is TRBV4-1 and J usage is TRBJ2-3, with 11 positions matching TRBD1. V gave up 0 bases and J gave up 4 bases; unmatched junction bases: 6. The germline V gene encodes CDR1 MGHRA and CDR2 YSYEKL. The CDR3 is made up of 17 amino acids. The CDR3 coding sequence is TGCGCCAGCAGCCAAGATGGGACAGGGGGGATGGCAGATACGCAGTATTTT. It specifies CASSQDGTGGMADTQYF.

V is TRBV15 and J is TRBJ2-3; 10 nucleotides line up with TRBD1. With 1 base clipped from V and 6 bases from J, the junction kept 10 bases outside the gene matches. The CDR3 has 17 amino acids. CDR1 LNHNV and CDR2 YYDKDF come from the germline V gene (reference sequence). Here the CDR3 reads CATSRGTGTGVDDTQYF. The CDR3 DNA reads as TGTGCCACCAGCAGAGGTACCGGGACAGGGGTGGATGATACGCAGTATTTT. Full variable domain (rest looked up from reference TRBV15 and TRBJ2-3): DAMVIQNPRYQVTQFGKPVTLSCSQTLNHNVMYWYQQKSSQAPKLLFHYYDKDFNNEADTPDNFQSRRPNTSFCFLDIRSPGLGDTAMYLCATSRGTGTGVDDTQYFGPGTRLTVL.

The chain has TRBV28 and TRBJ1-6; 7 bases map to TRBD1. CDR3 size: 15 residues. CDR1 is MDHEN, CDR2 SYDVKM, per germline. With V trimmed by 5 bases and J by 11 bases, 12 bases remained unmatched. In nucleotides, the CDR3 is TGTGCCAGCAGTCTTTTCCGGACAGGTGGGCCACCCCTCCACTTT. Its protein is CASSLFRTGGPPLHF.